These 11 T cell receptor beta chains share one sample of origin, sequenced in a study of regulatory T cells in long-lasting Graves disease. Time point: newly diagnosed GD, antithyroid drugs for less than 3 months. Making the TCR library involved RNA that had been extracted from PBMCs. The authors built TCR beta libraries using iRepertoire HTBI primers and Arm-PCR of CDR3 regions. TCRdb used MiXCR to reprocess the multiplex PCR reads, holding one entry per CDR3 protein. This sample has 550,000 to 700,000 distinct CDR3 sequences, with approximately 16% found just once. These data were also reused for a study on T cells in Graves' hyperthyroidism and ophthalmopathy.

The sequencing here drew on peripheral blood mononuclear cells (PBMCs), taken at new diagnosis, from a patient treated with antithyroid drugs. Every receptor here comes from a man between 18 and 29 years old with Graves disease.

On this clonotype itself: The likely explanation is a read error, given a far larger clone one base away. This sequence joins TRBV28 and TRBJ2-1; the D gene is possibly TRBD1 (5 bases). The CDR3 length is 15 residues. The V end was cut by 3 bases, the J end by 10 bases, with 19 bases between. CDR1 is MDHEN, CDR2 SYDVKM, per germline. CDR3 DNA: TGTGCCAGCAGTTTCCTCTCAGGGTACGGGTACGAGCAGTTCTTC. Protein: CASSFLSGYGYEQFF.

This clonotype was recorded many times. The chain employs TRBV11-2 and TRBJ2-1; TRBD1 is a possible D gene (5 bases). Germline V gives CDR1 SGHAT, CDR2 FQNNGV. The V gene lost 1 base and the J gene lost 2 bases, with 12 bases spanning the gap. The CDR3 covers 16 residues. In nucleotides, the CDR3 is TGTGCCAGCAGCTTAGTGGTCTCAGGGACCTACAATGAGCAGTTCTTC. Protein sequence: CASSLVVSGTYNEQFF. Using reference TRBV11-2 and TRBJ2-1 for the parts outside the CDR3, the full variable domain is EAGVAQSPRYKIIEKRQSVAFWCNPISGHATLYWYQQILGQGPKLLIQFQNNGVVDDSQLPKDRFSAERLKGVDSTLKIQPAKLEDSAVYLCASSLVVSGTYNEQFFGPGTRLTVL.

This sequence joins TRBV9 and TRBJ1-6; D unresolved. Germline assignment: CDR1 SGDLS and CDR2 YYNGEE. The V and J ends lost 5 bases and 5 bases respectively, with 14 bases between them. The CDR3 is 15 amino acids. The CDR3 reads CASSKDPTDNSPLHF. As DNA, the CDR3 is TGTGCCAGCAGTAAGGACCCGACCGATAATTCACCCCTCCACTTT.

This clonotype has a count of ten or more. The junction shows a germline mismatch at one end, possibly a read error. The chain combines TRBV5-1 with TRBJ2-3, with D tentatively TRBD1 or TRBD2 (5 bases each). The germline V gene has CDR1 SGHRS and CDR2 YFSETQ. CDR3 length: 14 residues. The CDR3, as DNA: TGTGCCAGCAGCCCGGGACCCACGCCGGATACGCAGTATTTT. Residues: CASSPGPTPDTQYF.

As for this clonotype: Mismatch with germline at one junction end may stem from a read error. This chain uses TRBV5-1 with TRBJ1-2; a possible D gene is TRBD1 (6 bases). CDR1 SGHRS and CDR2 YFSETQ come from the germline V gene. The CDR3 length is 13 residues. The CDR3 loop reads CASSPYREDGYTF. DNA for the CDR3: TGTGCCAGCAGCCCCTACAGGGAGGATGGCTACACCTTC.

This clonotype was recorded many times. The genes are TRBV7-9 and TRBJ1-1, with TRBD1 identical over 9 bases. The junction had 6 bases not matched to a gene; V was cut back by 1 base and J by 3 bases. Germline values: CDR1 SEHNR, CDR2 FQNEAQ (reference sequence). The CDR3 is 16 amino acids. CDR3 sequence reads: CASSLVTGGPHTEAFF. The CDR3 region has the DNA TGTGCCAGCAGCTTAGTCACAGGGGGCCCGCACACTGAAGCTTTCTTT.

In this sample, this clonotype turned up many times. The CDR3 bases are TGCAGCGTTGGAGTAGCGGGAGTTGGGACCGGGGAGCTGTTTTTT. Its translation is CSVGVAGVGTGELFF. The rearrangement joins TRBV29-1 to TRBJ2-2; 9 positions match TRBD2. Germline CDR1 reads SQVTM; CDR2 reads ANQGSEA. V lost 4 bases to trimming and J lost 5 bases; unmatched junction nucleotides: 8. CDR3 size: 15 residues.

This clonotype was counted between two and nine times. The chain combines TRBV7-6 with TRBJ2-1, with 9 bases aligning to TRBD2. Trimming at V came to 1 base and at J to 2 bases, leaving 9 bases not matched to a gene. Germline loops: CDR1 SGHVS, CDR2 FNYEAQ. This CDR3 is 18 amino acids long. This CDR3 reads CASSLVVSSGVAYNEQFF. The CDR3 nucleotides read TGTGCCAGCAGCTTAGTGGTATCTAGCGGGGTCGCCTACAATGAGCAGTTCTTC.

The chain employs TRBV19 and TRBJ1-4, with D tentatively TRBD1 (6 bases). The V end lost 5 bases, the J end lost 5 bases, and 15 bases lay between the germline ends. CDR1 LNHDA and CDR2 SQIVND come from the germline V gene (reference sequence). The CDR3 has 15 amino acids. In DNA, the CDR3 is TGTGCCAGTAGTGGACGGGACACAAGGAATGAAAAACTGTTTTTT. It encodes CASSGRDTRNEKLFF.

This clonotype appeared many times. The chain links TRBV28 to TRBJ1-2, with D uncertain. The CDR3 is made up of 13 amino acids. The germline V gene has CDR1 MDHEN and CDR2 SYDVKM. V lost 4 bases and J lost 5, with 11 bases in between. CDR3 coding DNA: TGTGCCAGCAGTTCCTCACCCACTTATGGCTACACCTTC. Its translation is CASSSSPTYGYTF.

This clonotype was detected ten times or more. The chain uses TRBV7-9 and TRBJ2-5, with unresolved D. The CDR3 spans 14 residues. Germline V lookup: CDR1 SEHNR, CDR2 FQNEAQ (reference sequence). Between the trimmed V and J ends, which lost 1 base and 5 bases, there was a span of 11 bases. The CDR3 DNA reads TGTGCCAGCAGCTTAGTGCGCACCGCGGAGACCCAGTACTTC. It is translated as CASSLVRTAETQYF.